The 5 T cell receptor beta chains presented below share a single source sample, sequenced in a study of blood T cell repertoires in COVID-19. Assay: immunoSEQ multiplex PCR; the TCRdb copy retains only in-frame clones and omits some. The sample carries around 140,000 clones, roughly 89% recorded once. The sequencing input was peripheral blood. These receptors were taken from a man younger than 45 with COVID-19, enrolled during active disease.

The chain links TRBV4-2 to TRBJ2-5; maybe TRBD2 (6 bases). The CDR3 is 15 residues long. V was shortened by 5 bases and J by 4 bases, with 17 bases between the two germline ends. The germline CDR1 and CDR2 sequences are LGHNA and YNFKEQ. The CDR3 DNA follows: TGTGCCAGCAGCGGAGGCAGCCCCGGGGGAGAGACCCAGTACTTC. Translated, it gives CASSGGSPGGETQYF.

This clone was recorded once. The J gene is TRBJ1-1, the V gene TRBV6-5; unclear D gene. CDR1 is MNHEY and CDR2 is SVGAGI in the germline V gene. The CDR3 consists of 13 residues. V was pared by 7 bases and J by 1 base, with 10 bases between. In DNA form, the CDR3 reads TGTGCCAGCACTGTAAGCGAGAACACTGAAGCTTTCTTT. This gives the protein CASTVSENTEAFF.

This rearrangement joins TRBV5-1 to TRBJ2-7, with a possible D match to TRBD1 (5 bases). Germline V lookup: CDR1 SGHRS, CDR2 YFSETQ. CDR3 length equals 16 residues. V dropped 0 bases and J dropped 0 bases, with 13 bases sitting between them. CDR3 in amino acids: CASSLDTPQGSYEQYF. As DNA, the CDR3 is TGCGCCAGCAGCTTGGACACCCCCCAGGGCTCCTACGAGCAGTACTTC.

This CDR3 is CASSPGGKGYSGNTIYF. In nucleotides, the CDR3 is TGTGCCAGCAGCCCGGGGGGGAAGGGATACTCTGGAAACACCATATATTTT. The chain carries TRBV5-4 and TRBJ1-3; the D gene is possibly TRBD1 (5 bases). There are 17 residues in the CDR3. The V and J ends lost 4 bases and 0 bases respectively, with 17 bases between them. Germline-derived CDR1 and CDR2 are SGHNT and YYREEE (reference sequence). Together with reference TRBV5-4 and TRBJ1-3, the CDR3 gives the full variable domain: ETGVTQSPTHLIKTRGQQVTLRCSSQSGHNTVSWYQQALGQGPQFIFQYYREEENGRGNFPPRFSGLQFPNYSSELNVNALELDDSALYLCASSPGGKGYSGNTIYFGEGSWLTVV.

The gene calls are TRBV9 and TRBJ1-2; D is undetermined. This CDR3 has 15 amino acids. The V gene lost 0 bases and the J gene lost 8 bases, with 17 bases spanning the gap. In germline, CDR1 is SGDLS, CDR2 YYNGEE. The CDR3 sequence: CASSVEVTGLTGYTF. CDR3 sequence (DNA): TGTGCCAGCAGCGTAGAAGTCACCGGTCTAACGGGCTACACCTTC.